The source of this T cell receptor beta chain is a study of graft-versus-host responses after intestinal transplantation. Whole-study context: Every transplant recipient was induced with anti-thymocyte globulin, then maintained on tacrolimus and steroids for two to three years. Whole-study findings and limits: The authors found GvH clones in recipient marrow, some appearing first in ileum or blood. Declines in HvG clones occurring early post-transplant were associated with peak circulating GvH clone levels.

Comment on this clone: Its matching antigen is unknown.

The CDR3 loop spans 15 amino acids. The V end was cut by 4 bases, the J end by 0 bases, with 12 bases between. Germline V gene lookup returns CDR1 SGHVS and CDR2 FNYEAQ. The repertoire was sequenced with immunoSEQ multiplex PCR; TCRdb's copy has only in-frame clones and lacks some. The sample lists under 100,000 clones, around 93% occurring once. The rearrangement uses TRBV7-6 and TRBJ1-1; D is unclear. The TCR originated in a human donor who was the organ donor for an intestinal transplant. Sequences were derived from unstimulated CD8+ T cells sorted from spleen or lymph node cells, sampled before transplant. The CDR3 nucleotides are TGTGCCAGCAGCTACGGGGTTGGAGTGAACACTGAAGCTTTCTTT. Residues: CASSYGVGVNTEAFF.